What follows is one TCR beta chain and its context. This clone has a handful of counts. There is no known antigen for this receptor. No base-level quality is on record; no much larger clone is a single base apart. Genomic DNA was isolated using the Qiagen DNeasy kit from unsorted PBMCs as well as from negatively selected CD4+ and CD8+ fractions. TCR beta CDR3 regions were amplified by immunoSEQ multiplex PCR using primers annealing to V and J segments. A synthetic immune receptor repertoire was used to minimize amplification bias, and remaining bias was computationally removed after sequencing. The paper's data handling went like this. Repertoire diversity was quantified as the Shannon entropy index using custom Python scripts. Unsorted, CD4+ and CD8+ repertoires were analyzed separately, except for combined analyses in which CD4+ and CD8+ sequences were merged in silico. Clonal expansion was defined as at least a 2-fold frequency increase after treatment relative to C1D1, with a pseudocount of 0.5 for undetected baseline clones. Singleton clones were defined as clones with 0 or 1 copy at C1D1, and non-singleton clones were defined as clones with 2 or more copies. Clones expanded in unsorted samples were annotated as CD4+, CD8+ or unknown by matching protein sequences in sorted samples from the same patient. Wilcoxon tests were applied to paired samples to test diversity changes from C1D1 to C4D1. TCRdb took this table from immuneACCESS and kept in-frame rearrangements with V and J called. Such tables lack part of the clones; where checked against another copy, unresolved V genes explain under half of the gap, and the rest is unexplained. V, J and clone size reflect that table, while D and trimming were determined from the DNA. The sample has tens of thousands of clones on record, approximately 70% of them singletons. Of the sample, less than 4.5% falls within the top ten clones.

Explained via the paper, the time point label denotes: cycle 2 day 1 (C2D1) of nivolumab. All trial patients had relapsed after autologous stem cell transplantation, with cohorts A, B and C differing in prior brentuximab vedotin exposure. The trial cohort was composed of about 54 patients with relapsed/refractory classical Hodgkin lymphoma, for whom complete response, partial response or progressive disease was recorded as best overall response. Trial patients were treated with single-agent nivolumab in the multi-cohort phase II CheckMate 205 trial. An independent review committee assessed best overall response using the 2007 International Working Group response criteria. PBMCs from the trial were collected at three points: immediately before nivolumab initiation (C1D1), and during therapy at cycle 2 day 1 and cycle 4 day 1. After peripheral blood was drawn into 8 mL Vacutainer Cell Preparation Tubes, PBMCs were isolated by centrifugation and then cryopreserved.

Taken from the germline V gene, the CDR1 and CDR2 loops are SGHRS and YFSETQ. The CDR3 starts with the cysteine, ends with the phenylalanine, and has 14 residues. Solely the CDR3 DNA is kept, with 42 bases framed from the first base. Trimming at the junction amounts to 4 bases on V and 2 bases on J, and the germline ends lie 12 bases apart. This sample was taken from a study of PD-1 blockade in classical Hodgkin lymphoma (dated by TCRdb to between 2020 and 2021). The study in broad terms: Nivolumab dosing was 3 mg/kg intravenously every 2 weeks, continuing until either disease progression or unacceptable toxicity. To define a peripheral blood immune signature of response to PD-1 blockade in classical Hodgkin lymphoma, the study combined TCR beta sequencing with CyTOF. What the research found in general, with its limitations: By C4D1, a significant rise was seen in CD4+ TCR diversity but not in CD8+ TCR diversity (p=0.0027 vs p=0.16), and the rise was most apparent among complete responders (p=0.02). Among trial patients, those achieving complete response had baseline diversity similar to that of newly diagnosed patients, while diversity was significantly lower in partial responders and progressors. Only a single clinical trial cohort was studied, and what caused the repertoire differences, possibly disease activity or prior therapy, remained undefined. Lower diversity was observed in patients in whom nivolumab was started less than 1 year after ASCT, and these patients were excluded from later analyses so that confounding by immune reconstitution would be avoided. Newly diagnosed patients were reported to have lower baseline TCR diversity than healthy donors, and relapsed/refractory patients were reported to have lower baseline TCR diversity still.

The clonotype comes from a human donor with classical Hodgkin lymphoma. The rearranged chain carries TRBV5-1 and TRBJ1-1; a tentative D match to TRBD1 spans 5 bases. The source material was peripheral blood mononuclear cells (PBMCs), sampled before the second cycle of nivolumab. This receptor carries the CDR3 CASSRVTANTEAFF. The sequenced DNA is TGCGCCAGCAGCCGCGTGACAGCAAACACTGAAGCTTTCTTT.